The present T cell receptor beta chain was sequenced within a study of T cells in Graves' hyperthyroidism and ophthalmopathy. Looking at the study overall: Peripheral blood samples were taken at initial diagnosis, prior to any treatment.

General observations from the study: Blood samples included most of the expanded thyroid clonotypes exceeding 0.001. The model made its ophthalmopathy prediction, and onset followed a median roughly 6.5 months later.

About this clonotype: What it binds is not known.

Calling Graves' hyperthyroidism stable meant ophthalmopathy did not progress within 18 months. TCR beta CDR3 regions were amplified from RNA transcripts. Using the HTBI primer set, a first-round RT-PCR was run on the TCR CDR3. TCRdb reprocessed the multiplex PCR reads via MiXCR and lists one record per CDR3 protein. The table includes approximately 600,000 distinct CDR3 sequences, about 16% detected once. Per germline, CDR1 DFQATT and CDR2 SNEGSKA (reference sequence). The ends lost 4 bases at V and 4 bases at J; junction bases unmatched: 2. The CDR3 runs to 12 residues. The sequencing input was blood. The receptor comes from a woman in her thirties with Graves' hyperthyroidism. The rearrangement links TRBV20-1 to TRBJ1-2; TRBD1 aligns across 8 bases. The CDR3: CSATGGGYGYTF. CDR3 DNA: TGCAGTGCTACAGGGGGCGGCTATGGCTACACCTTC.